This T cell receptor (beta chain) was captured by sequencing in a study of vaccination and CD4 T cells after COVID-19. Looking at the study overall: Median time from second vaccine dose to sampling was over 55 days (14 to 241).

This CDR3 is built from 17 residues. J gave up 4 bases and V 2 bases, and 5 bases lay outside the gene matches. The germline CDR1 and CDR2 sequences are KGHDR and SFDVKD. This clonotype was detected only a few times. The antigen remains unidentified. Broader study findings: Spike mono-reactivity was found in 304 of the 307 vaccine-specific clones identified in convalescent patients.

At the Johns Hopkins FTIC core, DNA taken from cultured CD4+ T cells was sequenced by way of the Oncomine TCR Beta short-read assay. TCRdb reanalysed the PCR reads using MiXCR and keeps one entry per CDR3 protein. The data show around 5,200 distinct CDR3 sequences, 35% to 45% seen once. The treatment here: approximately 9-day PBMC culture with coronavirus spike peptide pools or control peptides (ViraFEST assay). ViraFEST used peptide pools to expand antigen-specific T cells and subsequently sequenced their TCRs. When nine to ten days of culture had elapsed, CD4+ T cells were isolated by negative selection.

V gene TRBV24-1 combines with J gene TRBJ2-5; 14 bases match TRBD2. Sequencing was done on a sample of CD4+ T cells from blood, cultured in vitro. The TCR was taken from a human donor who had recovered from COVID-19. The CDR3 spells CATSDSGLAGARETQYF. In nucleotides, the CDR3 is TGTGCCACCAGTGATTCGGGACTAGCGGGAGCTCGAGAGACCCAGTACTTC.